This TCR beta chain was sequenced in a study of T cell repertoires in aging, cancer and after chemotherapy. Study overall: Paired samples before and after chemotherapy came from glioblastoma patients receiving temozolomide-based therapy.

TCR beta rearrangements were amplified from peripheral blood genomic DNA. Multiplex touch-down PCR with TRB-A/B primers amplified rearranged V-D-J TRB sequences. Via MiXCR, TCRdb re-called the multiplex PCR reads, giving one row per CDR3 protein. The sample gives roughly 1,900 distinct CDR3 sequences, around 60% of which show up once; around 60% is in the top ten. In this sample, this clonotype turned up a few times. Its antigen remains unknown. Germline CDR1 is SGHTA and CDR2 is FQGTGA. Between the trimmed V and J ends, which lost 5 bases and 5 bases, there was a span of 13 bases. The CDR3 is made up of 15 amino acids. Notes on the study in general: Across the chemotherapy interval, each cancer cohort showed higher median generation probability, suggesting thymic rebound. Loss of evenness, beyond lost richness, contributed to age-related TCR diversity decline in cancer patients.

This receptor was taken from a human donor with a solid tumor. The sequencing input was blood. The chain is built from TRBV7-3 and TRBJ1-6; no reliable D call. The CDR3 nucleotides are TGTGCCAGCAGCCCGGCCGCAGCTCATAATTCACCCCTCCACTTT. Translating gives CASSPAAAHNSPLHF. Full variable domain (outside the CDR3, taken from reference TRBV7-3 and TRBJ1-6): GAGVSQTPSNKVTEKGKYVELRCDPISGHTALYWYRQSLGQGPEFLIYFQGTGAADDSGLPNDRFFAVRPEGSVSTLKIQRTERGDSAVYLCASSPAAAHNSPLHFGNGTRLTVT.